The 5 T cell receptor beta chains below were found in one sample sequenced in a study of naive and memory T cell subsets. General study findings and limits: Possibly reflecting memory cells re-expressing CD45RA, a few larger clonotypes occurred in naive repertoires, especially CD8.

An equimolar mix of two oligonucleotides served as the beta constant-region primer for TRBC1 and TRBC2. Ligated cDNA was amplified by four rounds of PCR with nested alpha and beta constant-region primers and SP2. TCRdb reprocessed the UMI-ligation and nested PCR reads with MiXCR, giving one entry per CDR3 protein. This table has around 140,000 distinct CDR3 sequences, 15% to 25% appearing once. Their recognized antigens are unknown. The sequenced material came from naive CD8+ T cells from blood. These receptors originate from a human donor in good health.

This clonotype was observed at least ten times. The chain uses TRBV12-5 and TRBJ2-5; 9 nucleotides match TRBD2. Per the germline V gene, CDR1 is LGHNT and CDR2 is FRNRAP. V shed 7 bases, J shed 3 bases, and the junction held 21 bases outside the gene matches. The CDR3 covers 19 residues. The CDR3 bases are TGTGCTAGTGTCACCCGGGTAGCGGGAGCTACACTATATAAAGAGACCCAGTACTTC. Translation: CASVTRVAGATLYKETQYF.

The J gene is TRBJ2-1, the V gene TRBV10-3, with 7 bases identical to TRBD1. Germline V gene sequence: CDR1 ENHRY, CDR2 SYGVKD. Unmatched junction bases numbered 1, after V lost 9 bases and J lost 5 bases. The CDR3 is 11 amino acids. In DNA, the CDR3 is TGTGCCATTGGGACAGACAATGAGCAGTTCTTC. Protein sequence: CAIGTDNEQFF.

V gene TRBV10-3 combines with J gene TRBJ1-5; tentatively, D is TRBD1 (5 bases). CDR3 length equals 13 residues. With 4 bases removed from V and 5 bases from J, the gap between germline ends came to 9 bases. Germline V gene sequence: CDR1 ENHRY, CDR2 SYGVKD. The CDR3 region has the DNA TGTGCCATCAGTGTGGGGGGGGATCAGCCCCAGCATTTT. Amino acid sequence: CAISVGGDQPQHF.

This clonotype was recorded a few times. The genes are TRBV29-1 and TRBJ2-2; perhaps TRBD2 as D (6 bases). Per the germline V gene, CDR1 is SQVTM and CDR2 is ANQGSEA. Trimming took 0 bases from V and 7 from J, leaving 9 bases between them. CDR3 length: 13 amino acids. The CDR3 is CSVEDAGNGELFF. The CDR3 DNA is TGCAGCGTTGAAGATGCGGGAAACGGGGAGCTGTTTTTT.

The rearrangement joins TRBV5-5 to TRBJ2-1; the match to TRBD1 covers 8 bases. The V gene's germline CDR1 is SGHKS and CDR2 YYEKEE (reference sequence). The CDR3 is 15 residues long. J gave up 4 bases and V 4 bases, and 7 bases lay outside the gene matches. CDR3 protein: CASSARDRMYNEQFF. As DNA, the CDR3 is TGTGCCAGCAGCGCCCGGGACAGGATGTACAATGAGCAGTTCTTC.